This entry lists 2 T cell receptor beta chains sequenced from one sample in a study of blood T cell repertoires in COVID-19. Measured with immunoSEQ multiplex PCR; TCRdb has only the in-frame clones, and not every one. The sample consists of under 140,000 clones, approximately 67% of them appearing once. Sequencing used peripheral blood. The origin of the receptors is a woman aged 55-75 years with acute or convalescent COVID-19.

The chain uses TRBV6-5 and TRBJ1-1; tentative D call: TRBD1 (6 bases). V lost 5 bases and J 6 bases, leaving 13 bases between the germline ends. The length of the CDR3 is 13 residues. In germline, CDR1 is MNHEY, CDR2 SVGAGI. CDR3 sequence (DNA): TGTGCCAGCAGTCCTATACAGGGCCCTGAAGCTTTCTTT. This translates into CASSPIQGPEAFF.

The rearrangement links TRBV30 to TRBJ1-1; D is ambiguous. The length of the CDR3 is 14 residues. The germline V gene has CDR1 GTSNPN and CDR2 SVGIG (reference sequence). V lost 4 bases and J 1 base, leaving 13 bases between the germline ends. Here the CDR3 DNA reads TGTGCCTGGAAATTGGGAGAATCGAACACTGAAGCTTTCTTT. Translation gives CAWKLGESNTEAFF. Full variable domain (rest looked up from reference TRBV30 and TRBJ1-1): SQTIHQWPATLVQPVGSPLSLECTVEGTSNPNLYWYRQAAGRGLQLLFYSVGIGQISSEVPQNLSASRPQDRQFILSSKKLLLSDSGFYLCAWKLGESNTEAFFGQGTRLTVV.